These T cell receptor beta chains were read from a single sample in a study of blood T cell repertoires in COVID-19. Generated by immunoSEQ multiplex PCR, the TCRdb table keeps only in-frame clones and is missing some. The sample yields about 53,000 clones, around nine tenths seen once. The sample was peripheral blood. These TCRs come from a man aged 45-65 years with acute or convalescent COVID-19. Each CDR3 is given with its conserved first and last residue. A D gene is named only where the DNA matches it firmly. Only part of the rows carry a size: once, few, many, or a class if the clone is expanded.

>TRBJ2-7|.|TRBV10-3|TRBD2
TGTGCCATCAGTGCCCAACGTGCTAGCGGACCCTACGAGCAGTACTTC
CAISAQRASGPYEQYF
>TRBJ1-3|.|TRBV10-2|TRBD1
TGCGCCAGCAGTGAGTCAGGGGGCCTTGGAAACACCATATATTTT
CASSESGGLGNTIYF
>TRBJ2-7|.|TRBV7-9|TRBD2
TGTGCCAGCAGCTTAACGGGAGGGGCCAGCGAGCAGTACTTC
CASSLTGGASEQYF
>TRBJ2-7|.|TRBV9|.
TGTGCCAGCAGCGTAGGGACTACTTCTACCTACGAGCAGTACTTC
CASSVGTTSTYEQYF
>TRBJ1-2|.|TRBV2|TRBD1
TGTGCCAGCAGTGGGAGGGGGCTCGATAACTATGGCTACACCTTC
CASSGRGLDNYGYTF
>TRBJ1-2|.|TRBV7-2|.
TGTGCCCGCAGGGCTCCCGGGGACTATGGCTACACCTTC
CARRAPGDYGYTF
>TRBJ1-4|.|TRBV28|.
TGTGCCAGCAGTTTGCCTGGGACTGAGAATGAAAAACTGTTTTTT
CASSLPGTENEKLFF
>TRBJ1-1|.|TRBV28|.
TGTGCCAGCAGTTGGACACGGACTGAAGCTTTCTTT
CASSWTRTEAFF
>TRBJ2-2|.|TRBV3-1/TRBV3-2|TRBD1
TGTGCCAGCAGCCAAGATCCGACAGGGGCGAACACCGGGGAGCTGTTTTTT
CASSQDPTGANTGELFF
>TRBJ2-1|.|TRBV6-6|.
TGTGCCAGCAGTTACACAAGTTACAATGAGCAGTTCTTC
CASSYTSYNEQFF
>TRBJ1-1|.|TRBV10-1|.
TGCGCCAGCAGTGAGTCGATTTTTAAGAAGGGCAGGGAGAACACTGAAGCTTTCTTT
CASSESIFKKGRENTEAFF
>TRBJ2-5|.|TRBV10-3|TRBD1
TGTGCCATCAGTGAATCGGACAGGCCCCAAGAGACCCAGTACTTC
CAISESDRPQETQYF
>TRBJ1-2|.|TRBV9|.
TGTGCCAGCAGCCTTACAGGGAGCCGCGAGGGCTACACCTTC
CASSLTGSREGYTF
>TRBJ2-1|.|TRBV2|.
TGTGCCAGCAGTCACCGGGACTCGCGAGAGCAGTTCTTC
CASSHRDSREQFF
>TRBJ2-6|.|TRBV13|.
TGTGCCAGCAGCGAACAAGGGAATGGGGCGGCCAACGTCCTGACTTTC
CASSEQGNGAANVLTF
>TRBJ2-7|.|TRBV7-9|.
TGTGCCAGCAGCTTAAGTCACAGCCCGTCCTACGAGCAGTACTTC
CASSLSHSPSYEQYF
>TRBJ2-3|.|TRBV14|TRBD2
TGTGCCAGCAGCCCGAAGCGGGGGGCGACAGATACGCAGTATTTT
CASSPKRGATDTQYF
>TRBJ1-1|.|TRBV6-6|TRBD1
TGTGCCAGCAGCTCCCGTGGACAGGGCATGACTGAAGCTTTCTTT
CASSSRGQGMTEAFF
>TRBJ2-3|few|TRBV30|TRBD2
TGTGCCGCCCGGACTAGCGGGTCGACAGATACGCAGTATTTT
CAARTSGSTDTQYF
>TRBJ1-1|.|TRBV28|.
TGTGCCAGCAGTTTACCGGTGACCGGGACTAGGGCTTTCTTT
CASSLPVTGTRAFF